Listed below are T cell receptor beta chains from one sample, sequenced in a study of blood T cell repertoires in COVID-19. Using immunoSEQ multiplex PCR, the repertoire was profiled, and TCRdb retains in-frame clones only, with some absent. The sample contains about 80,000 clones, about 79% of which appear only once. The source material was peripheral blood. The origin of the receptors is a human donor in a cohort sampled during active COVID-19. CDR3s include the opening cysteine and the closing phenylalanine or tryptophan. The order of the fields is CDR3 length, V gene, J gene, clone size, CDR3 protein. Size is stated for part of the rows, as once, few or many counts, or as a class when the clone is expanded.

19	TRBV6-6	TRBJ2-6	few	CASSLSGQGSSSGANVLTF
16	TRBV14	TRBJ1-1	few	CASSYYGGQQITEAFF
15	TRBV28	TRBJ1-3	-	CASSLAPQGGNTIYF
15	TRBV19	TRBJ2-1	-	CASSLQGALGHEQFF
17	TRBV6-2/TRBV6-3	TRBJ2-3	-	CASSYSTSGPSTDTQYF
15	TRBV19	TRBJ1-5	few	CASSIFGQGDQPQHF
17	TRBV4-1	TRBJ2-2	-	CASSRPWDRPNTGELFF
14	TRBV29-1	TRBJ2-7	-	CTLRRDRGSHEQYF
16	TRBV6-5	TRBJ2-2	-	CASSYFLRDPTGELFF
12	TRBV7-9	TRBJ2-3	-	CASTPGTDTQYF
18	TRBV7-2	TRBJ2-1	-	CASSLAWGLADSYNEQFF
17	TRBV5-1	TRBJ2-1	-	CASSSVAGAFFYNEQFF
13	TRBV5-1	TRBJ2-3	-	CASSFQTAATQYF
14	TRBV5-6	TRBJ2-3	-	CASSSRGVSDTQYF
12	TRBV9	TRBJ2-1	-	CASSTYSGEQFF
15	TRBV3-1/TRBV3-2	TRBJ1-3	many	CASSQGGRAGNTIYF
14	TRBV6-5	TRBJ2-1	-	CASRLAGLYNEQFF
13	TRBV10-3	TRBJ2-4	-	CAISDPAKNIQYF
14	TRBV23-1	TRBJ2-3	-	CASSQSRSTDTQYF
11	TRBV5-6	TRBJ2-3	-	CASRRADTQYF
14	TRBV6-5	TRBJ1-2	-	CASMPYPGQRGYTF
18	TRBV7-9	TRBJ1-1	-	CASSTPTGGTTMNTEAFF
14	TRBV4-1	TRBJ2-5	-	CASSHRRGSETQYF
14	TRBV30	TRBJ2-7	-	CAWTEWTGGGEQYF
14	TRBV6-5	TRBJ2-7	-	CASSRTGGLYEQYF
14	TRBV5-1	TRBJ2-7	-	CASSLARVGYEQYF
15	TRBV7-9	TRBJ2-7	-	CASSPAVQGSYEQYF
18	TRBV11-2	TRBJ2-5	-	CASSLKMAGVPLWETQYF
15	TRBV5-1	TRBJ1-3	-	CASSLVANSGNTIYF
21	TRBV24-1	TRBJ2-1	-	CATSLFSREIGRAEAYNEQFF
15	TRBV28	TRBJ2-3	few	CASSSTGGLENTQYF
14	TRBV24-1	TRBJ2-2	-	CATSQRAGGGELFF
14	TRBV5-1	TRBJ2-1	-	CASSLKAGYDEQFF
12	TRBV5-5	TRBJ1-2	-	CASSRLAGGYTF
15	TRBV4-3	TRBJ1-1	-	CASSQDATGWAGAFF